Following are 22 T cell receptor beta chains from one sample sequenced in a study of shared clonotypes between healthy human individuals. Here immunoSEQ multiplex PCR was the method, and the copy in TCRdb shows in-frame clones only, minus some. Counted here are some 900,000 clones, around three quarters occurring once; the ten biggest clones make up approximately 1.5%. Sequenced: memory CD4+ T cells sorted from blood. Subset here: CD45RA-negative fraction. The receptors here all came from a man between 18 and 35 years old in good health.

V gene TRBV7-6 combines with J gene TRBJ2-1, with 9 bases that match TRBD1. This CDR3 contains 17 residues. After removal of 5 bases from V and 0 bases from J, the junction contained 8 bases not matched to a gene. The germline V gene has CDR1 SGHVS and CDR2 FNYEAQ. The CDR3 sequence: CASSRTGTGSSYNEQFF. As DNA, the CDR3 is TGTGCCAGCAGCCGTACCGGGACAGGGAGCTCCTACAATGAGCAGTTCTTC.

The genes are TRBV10-3 and TRBJ2-3; D possibly corresponds to TRBD2 (5 bases). CDR3 length: 12 residues. Between the trimmed V and J ends, which lost 6 bases and 4 bases, there was a span of 8 bases. Germline V CDR1 and CDR2: ENHRY, SYGVKD. The CDR3 sequence is CAIREEADTQYF. For the CDR3, the DNA is TGTGCCATCAGGGAGGAAGCAGATACGCAGTATTTT.

V is TRBV18 and J is TRBJ1-5; tentative D call: TRBD1 (5 bases). The CDR3 covers 14 residues. Between the trimmed V and J ends, which lost 5 bases and 0 bases, there was a span of 8 bases. Germline values: CDR1 KGHSH, CDR2 LQKENI. This chain's CDR3 is CASSDSASNQPQHF. Here the CDR3 DNA reads TGTGCCAGCTCAGACAGCGCTAGCAATCAGCCCCAGCATTTT.

The chain links TRBV4-3 to TRBJ2-5; maybe TRBD1 (5 bases). The CDR3 spans 15 residues. Germline V CDR1 and CDR2: LGHNA, YSLEER. V was clipped by 0 bases and J by 5 bases, with 13 bases between them. The DNA for the CDR3 is TGCGCCAGCAGCCAAGAGGGGCTTTTCCAGGAGACCCAGTACTTC. It translates to CASSQEGLFQETQYF.

The genes are TRBV15 and TRBJ1-6; 9 positions agree with TRBD1. This CDR3 is built from 15 residues. CDR1 is LNHNV, CDR2 YYDKDF, per germline (reference sequence). V gave up 2 bases and J gave up 7 bases; unmatched junction bases: 3. DNA for the CDR3: TGTGCCACCAGCAGAACCGGGACAGGGAATTCACCCCTCCACTTT. It is translated as CATSRTGTGNSPLHF.

The V and J genes are TRBV19 and TRBJ2-1, with D perhaps TRBD2 (6 bases). Trimming removed 3 bases at V and 9 bases at J, with 15 bases between. The CDR3 loop spans 14 amino acids. CDR1 and CDR2 (germline): LNHDA, SQIVND (reference sequence). This chain's CDR3 is CASSISDGGSEQFF. DNA for the CDR3: TGTGCCAGTAGTATTTCCGACGGGGGAAGTGAGCAGTTCTTC.

V usage is TRBV2 and J usage is TRBJ1-3, with a possible D match to TRBD1 (6 bases). V lost 5 bases and J lost 1, with 15 bases in between. CDR3 length: 16 amino acids. Germline CDR1 is SNHLY and CDR2 is FYNNEI. CDR3 sequence (DNA): TGTGCCAGCAGTCGTGAAGCACAGGGTTCTGGAAACACCATATATTTT. Translation gives CASSREAQGSGNTIYF.

This clone was detected once. This chain connects TRBV5-8 to TRBJ1-5; D is unresolved. V dropped 4 bases and J dropped 4 bases, with 9 bases sitting between them. Germline V gives CDR1 SGHTS, CDR2 YDEGEE. The length of the CDR3 is 13 residues. CDR3 bases: TGTGCCAGCAGCCCGGGCATGAATCAGCCCCAGCATTTT. Encoded protein: CASSPGMNQPQHF. Drawing the rest from reference TRBV5-8 and TRBJ1-5, the complete variable domain is EAGVTQSPTHLIKTRGQQATLRCSPISGHTSVYWYQQALGLGLQFLLWYDEGEERNRGNFPPRFSGRQFPNYSSELNVNALELEDSALYLCASSPGMNQPQHFGDGTRLSIL.

The count of this clone is one. V usage is TRBV27 and J usage is TRBJ1-5, with TRBD1 matching 7 bases. V shed 2 bases and J 5 bases; nucleotides not matched to a gene: 6. This CDR3 region has 15 residues. CDR1 is MNHEY, CDR2 SMNVEV, per germline (reference sequence). CDR3 region: CASSLQQGMDQPQHF. The CDR3 region has the DNA TGTGCCAGCAGTTTACAACAGGGGATGGATCAGCCCCAGCATTTT.

On this clone: Other nucleotide sequences in the sample specify the same CDR3. The rearrangement joins TRBV6-5 to TRBJ1-5; 9 positions match TRBD1. Germline assignment: CDR1 MNHEY and CDR2 SVGAGI. CDR3 length: 14 amino acids. V dropped 6 bases and J dropped 0; count of bases not matched to a gene: 0. The DNA of the CDR3 is TGTGCCAGCAGGGGACAGGGTAGCAATCAGCCCCAGCATTTT. Translation: CASRGQGSNQPQHF.

This chain uses TRBV27 with TRBJ1-2; 7 bases line up with TRBD1. The CDR3 consists of 14 residues. Unmatched junction bases numbered 6, after V lost 5 bases and J lost 3 bases. CDR1 is MNHEY and CDR2 is SMNVEV in the germline V gene (reference sequence). CDR3 in DNA: TGTGCCAGCAGTCTCCGGGACAGCTACTATGGCTACACCTTC. It specifies CASSLRDSYYGYTF.

CDR3 region: CASSPVLGTSGGTDTQYF. In nucleotides, the CDR3 is TGTGCCAGCAGCCCAGTCCTAGGGACTAGCGGGGGGACAGATACGCAGTATTTT. This chain connects TRBV5-4 to TRBJ2-3; TRBD2 matches at 15 bases. The germline V gene encodes CDR1 SGHNT and CDR2 YYREEE (reference sequence). The CDR3 has 18 amino acids. J lost 3 bases, V lost 4 bases, and 9 bases had no gene match.

V usage is TRBV11-2 and J usage is TRBJ2-7; weak D call: TRBD1 (5 bases). CDR3 length equals 16 residues. Trimming cost V 0 bases and J 5 bases, with 17 bases left between them. Germline V gives CDR1 SGHAT, CDR2 FQNNGV. In DNA form, the CDR3 reads TGTGCCAGCAGCTTAGATCTAGGGGCAGGGTCCGACGAGCAGTACTTC. Translating gives CASSLDLGAGSDEQYF.

About this clone itself: Other DNA sequences from this sample encode an identical CDR3 as well. The chain carries TRBV2 and TRBJ1-1; 7 bases fit TRBD1. CDR1 SNHLY and CDR2 FYNNEI come from the germline V gene. The CDR3 runs to 13 residues. The V gene end was trimmed by 5 bases and the J gene end by 5 bases; junction bases not matched to a gene: 5. CDR3 sequence (DNA): TGTGCCAGCAGTCAGGGGGAGGGTACTGAAGCTTTCTTT. Its translation is CASSQGEGTEAFF.

This CDR3 is CASSSRLAGVPEQFF. CDR3 coding DNA: TGTGCCAGCAGCTCCCGACTAGCGGGAGTTCCTGAGCAGTTCTTC. The V gene is TRBV7-2, the J gene TRBJ2-1, with TRBD2 matching over 12 bases. This CDR3 has 15 residues. In germline, CDR1 is SGHTA, CDR2 FQGNSA. The V segment lost 4 bases and the J segment 9 bases; nucleotides outside the gene matches: 7.

The CDR3 DNA reads as TGTGCCAGCAGCAGGCGACAGGGTCTGAACACTGAAGCTTTCTTT. This encodes CASSRRQGLNTEAFF. The gene calls are TRBV9 and TRBJ1-1; TRBD1 aligns across 7 bases. Unmatched junction bases numbered 6, after V lost 4 bases and J lost 0 bases. Germline V CDR1 and CDR2: SGDLS, YYNGEE. The CDR3 length is 15 residues. Complete variable domain (other parts from reference TRBV9 and TRBJ1-1): DSGVTQTPKHLITATGQRVTLRCSPRSGDLSVYWYQQSLDQGLQFLIQYYNGEERAKGNILERFSAQQFPDLHSELNLSSLELGDSALYFCASSRRQGLNTEAFFGQGTRLTVV.

This clone has a count of ten or more. The chain recombines TRBV5-6 with TRBJ2-7; TRBD2 matches at 7 bases. Germline CDR1 is SGHDT and CDR2 is YYEEEE. CDR3 size: 15 residues. V lost 0 bases to trimming and J lost 6 bases; unmatched junction nucleotides: 9. The CDR3 sequence is CASSLAWGGGSEQYF. CDR3 nucleotide sequence: TGTGCCAGCAGCTTGGCCTGGGGGGGAGGAAGCGAGCAGTACTTC.

This clone was seen at least ten times. The genes are TRBV29-1 and TRBJ2-2; the D gene is possibly TRBD1 (6 bases). CDR1 is SQVTM, CDR2 ANQGSEA, per germline. The V and J ends lost 4 bases and 6 bases respectively, with 12 bases between them. The length of the CDR3 is 13 residues. The DNA for the CDR3 is TGCAGCGTTGGGACAGCCACCCCCGGGGAGCTGTTTTTT. Protein product: CSVGTATPGELFF.

This clone was observed a handful of times. The V call is TRBV2, the J call TRBJ2-5; D is ambiguous. Germline V CDR1 and CDR2: SNHLY, FYNNEI. CDR3 length: 14 residues. V was shortened by 9 bases and J by 4 bases, with 18 bases between the two germline ends. The CDR3: CASSSGLGRETQYF. DNA for the CDR3: TGTGCCAGTAGTTCCGGTCTAGGAAGAGAGACCCAGTACTTC.

This rearrangement joins TRBV6-6 to TRBJ2-7; TRBD2 aligns across 8 bases. Trimming at V came to 1 base and at J to 4 bases, leaving 9 bases not matched to a gene. The germline gives CDR1 MNHNY, CDR2 SVGAGI (reference sequence). The CDR3 totals 16 residues. CDR3 DNA sequence: TGTGCCAGCAGTTACTGGACCGGGACTAGATTATACGAGCAGTACTTC. Translated, it gives CASSYWTGTRLYEQYF.

This clone was observed a single time. A single base is all that separates this from a far larger clone, so a read error is likely. Other DNA sequences of this sample code for an identical CDR3. The rearrangement links TRBV30 to TRBJ2-7; D is uncertain. Germline V gene lookup returns CDR1 GTSNPN and CDR2 SVGIG (reference sequence). The V and J ends lost 3 bases and 1 base respectively, with 4 bases between them. The CDR3 sequence is 11 residues long. The CDR3 DNA follows: TGTGCCTGGAGGGTATCCTACGAGCAGTACTTC. Translated: CAWRVSYEQYF.

The gene calls are TRBV5-6 and TRBJ2-1; D call uncertain. The CDR3 covers 13 residues. Trimming took off 5 bases at V and 4 bases at J, with 10 bases between the two ends. From germline, CDR1 is SGHDT and CDR2 YYEEEE. In DNA form, the CDR3 reads TGTGCCAGCAGGCGACTGGCATACAATGAGCAGTTCTTC. Its protein is CASRRLAYNEQFF.